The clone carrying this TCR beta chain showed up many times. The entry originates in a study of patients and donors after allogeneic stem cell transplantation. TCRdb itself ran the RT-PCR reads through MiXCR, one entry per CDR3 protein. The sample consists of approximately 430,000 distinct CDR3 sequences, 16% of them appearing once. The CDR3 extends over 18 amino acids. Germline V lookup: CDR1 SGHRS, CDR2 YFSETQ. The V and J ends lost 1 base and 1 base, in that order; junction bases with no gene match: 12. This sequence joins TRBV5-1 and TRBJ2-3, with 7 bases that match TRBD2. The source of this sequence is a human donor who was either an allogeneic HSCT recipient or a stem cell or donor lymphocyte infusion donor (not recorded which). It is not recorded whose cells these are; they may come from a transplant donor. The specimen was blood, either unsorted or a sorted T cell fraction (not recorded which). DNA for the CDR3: TGCGCCAGCAGCTTGACGGCTAGCGGCCCCTTCGGCACAGATACGCAGTATTTT. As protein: CASSLTASGPFGTDTQYF.